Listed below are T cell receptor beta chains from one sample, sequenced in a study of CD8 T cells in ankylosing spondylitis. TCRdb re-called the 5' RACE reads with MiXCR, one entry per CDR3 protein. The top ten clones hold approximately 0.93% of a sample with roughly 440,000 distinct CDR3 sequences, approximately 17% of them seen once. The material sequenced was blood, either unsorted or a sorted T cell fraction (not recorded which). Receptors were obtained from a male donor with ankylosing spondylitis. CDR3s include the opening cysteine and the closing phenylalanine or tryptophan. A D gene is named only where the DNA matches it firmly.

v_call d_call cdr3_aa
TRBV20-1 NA CSAREGRGLPDTQYF
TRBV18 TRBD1 CASSPETGVRGYTF
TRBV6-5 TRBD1 CASSYSEWDRGRETQYF
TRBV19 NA CASSSGQKSYEQYF
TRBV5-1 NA CASSLLLGAEAFF
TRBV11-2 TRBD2 CASSRGTSGSGETQYF
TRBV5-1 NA CASSLGRQGGAEQYF
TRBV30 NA CAWSLDSNEQFF
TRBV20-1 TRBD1 CSAYPRDRGTNTEAFF
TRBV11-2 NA CASSLGRNNEQFF
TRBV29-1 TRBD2 CSAPTSGTNTGELFF
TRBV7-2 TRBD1 CASSLRDRENEQFF
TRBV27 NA CASSPTGTLSTDTQYF
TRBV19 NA CASSIPGLGYGYTF
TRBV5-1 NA CAILIGGVNTEAFF
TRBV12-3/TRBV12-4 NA CASSPRGASSETQYF
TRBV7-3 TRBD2 CASSTAGLAGGSTDTQYF
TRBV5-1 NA CASSFDSPGELFF
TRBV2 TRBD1 CASGWDRAGETQYF
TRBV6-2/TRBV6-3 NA CAITDTQYF
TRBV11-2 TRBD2 CASSFSSGGAYEQFF
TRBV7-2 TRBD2 CASSAPLAERGDTQYF
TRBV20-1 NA CSALDWTEAFF